Listed here are 14 T cell receptor beta chains from one sample, sequenced in a study of CD8 T cells in Susac syndrome. Random hexamers were used to reverse transcribe an amount of about 0.45 to 1 ug RNA. TCRdb re-called the immunoSEQ multiplex PCR reads through MiXCR, storing one row per CDR3 protein. The data show some 110,000 distinct CDR3 sequences, 93% seen once. The sequencing sample was made of CD8+ T cells from PBMCs. The source of these receptors is a human donor with multiple sclerosis.

This clonotype was observed once. A junction boundary mismatches the germline segment, possibly from a read error. The chain uses TRBV9 and TRBJ2-5, with D maybe TRBD2 (6 bases). The CDR3 consists of 15 residues. Germline-derived CDR1 and CDR2 are SGDLS and YYNGEE. The CDR3 nucleotides read TGTGCCAGCAGCGTAGCGGGAGTCGGGCGAGAGGCCCAGTACTTC. Its protein product is CASSVAGVGREAQYF. Full variable domain (outside the CDR3, taken from reference TRBV9 and TRBJ2-5): DSGVTQTPKHLITATGQRVTLRCSPRSGDLSVYWYQQSLDQGLQFLIQYYNGEERAKGNILERFSAQQFPDLHSELNLSSLELGDSALYFCASSVAGVGREAQYFGPGTRLLVL.

This clonotype was picked up a small number of times. This rearrangement joins TRBV19 to TRBJ2-2; 8 nucleotides line up with TRBD2. CDR3 length: 15 residues. Trimming cost V 7 bases and J 5 bases; bases outside gene matches: 9. From germline, CDR1 is LNHDA and CDR2 SQIVND (reference sequence). In DNA, the CDR3 is TGTGCCAGTACCCAATACCGGGAGGGGACCGGGGAGCTGTTTTTT. It specifies CASTQYREGTGELFF.

J is TRBJ2-7 and V is TRBV5-1; TRBD1 might be the D (5 bases). This CDR3 spans 13 amino acids. V lost 4 bases to trimming and J lost 6 bases, with 14 bases between them. Per the germline V gene, CDR1 is SGHRS and CDR2 is YFSETQ. The CDR3 loop is CASSPGYAVEQYF. CDR3 sequence (DNA): TGCGCCAGCAGCCCAGGGTATGCGGTCGAGCAGTACTTC.

The genes are TRBV5-6 and TRBJ2-1, with D perhaps TRBD2 (6 bases). The V end lost 7 bases, the J end lost 6 bases, and 14 bases lay between the germline ends. The CDR3 is 13 amino acids. Looked up from germline, CDR1 is SGHDT and CDR2 is YYEEEE. The CDR3 DNA reads as TGTGCCAGCGTTCAGGCCGGGGGCAATGAGCAGTTCTTC. Translating gives CASVQAGGNEQFF.

The V call is TRBV20-1, the J call TRBJ2-1; 15 bases are a match to TRBD2. J gave up 9 bases and V 5 bases, and 5 bases lay outside the gene matches. The germline CDR1 and CDR2 sequences are DFQATT and SNEGSKA (reference sequence). CDR3 length equals 14 residues. The CDR3 is CSARTSGRAVEQFF. CDR3 sequence (DNA): TGCAGTGCTCGGACTAGCGGGAGGGCCGTTGAGCAGTTCTTC.

V and J are TRBV13 and TRBJ2-3, with 11 bases matching TRBD2. The germline CDR1 and CDR2 sequences are PRHDT and FYEKMQ (reference sequence). J was trimmed by 2 bases and V by 5 bases; bases with no gene match: 3. CDR3 length equals 15 residues. CDR3 nucleotides: TGTGCCAGCAGCCGTAGCGGGGGGGCCACAGATACGCAGTATTTT. Translation: CASSRSGGATDTQYF.

The chain combines TRBV24-1 with TRBJ2-2; D gene ambiguous. This CDR3 has 13 amino acids. CDR1 is KGHDR and CDR2 is SFDVKD in the germline V gene. Trimming removed 5 bases at V and 5 bases at J, with 8 bases between. This chain's CDR3 is CATSAAPTGELFF. The CDR3 nucleotides read TGTGCCACCAGTGCGGCTCCTACCGGGGAGCTGTTTTTT.

CDR3 sequence reads: CASSPYGGGVPSYEQYF. The DNA for the CDR3 is TGTGCCAGCAGCCCATATGGGGGGGGCGTACCCTCCTACGAGCAGTACTTC. The chain is built from TRBV7-8 and TRBJ2-7, with a weak D call TRBD2 (7 bases). CDR3 length: 17 amino acids. Germline V gene sequence: CDR1 SGHVS, CDR2 FQNEAQ. The V gene lost 5 bases and the J gene lost 0 bases, with 20 bases spanning the gap.

The chain couples TRBV9 to TRBJ2-4, with D perhaps being TRBD1 or TRBD2 (5 bases each). CDR3 length: 17 residues. The germline V and J ends were trimmed by 3 bases and 3 bases, with 19 bases remaining between them. From germline, CDR1 is SGDLS and CDR2 YYNGEE. CDR3 in DNA: TGTGCCAGCAGCGCAAGTGGGGGAGCGACCCACAAAAACATTCAGTACTTC. This translates into CASSASGGATHKNIQYF.

The chain recombines TRBV7-3 with TRBJ2-7; D may match TRBD1 or TRBD2 (5 bases each). V lost 2 bases and J lost 4, with 12 bases in between. Germline V gene sequence: CDR1 SGHTA, CDR2 FQGTGA. The CDR3 extends over 14 amino acids. The CDR3 DNA follows: TGTGCCAGCAGCTTATGGGGGAGTGGGTACGAGCAGTACTTC. Translating gives CASSLWGSGYEQYF.

This chain uses TRBV12-3 or TRBV12-4 with TRBJ2-1; tentative D call: TRBD2 (5 bases). The CDR3 consists of 12 residues. Deletions cut 5 bases from V and 8 bases from J, with 10 bases between. This chain's CDR3 is CASSLTSHEQFF. CDR3 in DNA: TGTGCCAGCAGTCTCACTAGTCATGAGCAGTTCTTC.

This chain uses TRBV4-2 with TRBJ2-1; TRBD1 matches at 8 bases. The CDR3 loop spans 17 amino acids. Per the germline V gene, CDR1 is LGHNA and CDR2 is YNFKEQ. The junction had 8 bases not matched to a gene; V was cut back by 4 bases and J by 0 bases. The CDR3 loop is CASSPRTGPSSYNEQFF. The DNA of the CDR3 is TGTGCCAGCAGCCCACGGACAGGGCCAAGCTCCTACAATGAGCAGTTCTTC.

The V and J genes are TRBV7-3 and TRBJ2-3; 9 bases map to TRBD1. This CDR3 is built from 16 residues. Germline CDR1 is SGHTA and CDR2 is FQGTGA. With 5 bases clipped from V and 1 base from J, the junction kept 7 bases outside the gene matches. The CDR3 nucleotides read TGTGCCAGCAGCGCCGGGACAGGGATCGGCACAGATACGCAGTATTTT. Protein: CASSAGTGIGTDTQYF.

This chain joins TRBV6-1 and TRBJ1-5, with unresolved D. Germline lookup yields CDR1 MNHNS and CDR2 SASEGT. The V end was cut by 7 bases, the J end by 6 bases, with 13 bases between. This CDR3 is 13 amino acids long. CDR3 bases: TGTGCCAGCACCCCGGGAGACCCTCAGCCCCAGCATTTT. It encodes CASTPGDPQPQHF.